This TCR beta chain was identified during a study of cytomegalovirus exposure and HLA in healthy donors. V was cut by 3 bases and J by 7 bases, with 10 bases left in between. CDR1 and CDR2 (germline): MNHNY, SVGAGI (reference sequence). The CDR3 consists of 12 residues. Whole-study results and caveats: HLA alleles showed associations with some 17,000 TCR beta sequences in a later analysis, at a 0.05 false discovery rate. The authors excluded some V segments, including TRBV6-2 and TRBV6-3, as indistinguishable. TCR association rates varied by HLA locus in a later analysis, with DRB1 highest and HLA-C lowest.

Notes on this clone: Its antigen is not known.

It was with 60 Vbeta and 13 Jbeta primers that the PCR ran. Some clones are missing from TCRdb's copy, which holds only in-frame ones; the method was immunoSEQ multiplex PCR. The data contain about 130,000 clones, roughly 83% of them singletons. The specimen was PBMCs. The sequence was obtained from a man between 18 and 29 years old in good health and CMV-seropositive. V is TRBV6-6 and J is TRBJ2-7; possibly TRBD1 for D (6 bases). CDR3 region: CASSYTGWEQYF. The CDR3 nucleotides are TGTGCCAGCAGTTATACAGGGTGGGAGCAGTACTTC.